This paragraph covers one TCR beta chain sequence. Its antigen is still unknown. TCRdb redid the calling of the reads with MiXCR, one entry per CDR3 protein. The sample holds about 460,000 distinct CDR3 sequences, roughly 10% seen once. This specimen comes from a study of T cell repertoires in cytomegalovirus infection. Study-wide background: It can be stated that public TCR beta signatures indicated CMV infection as well as a matching HLA type. Whole-study findings and limits: The cumulative frequency of public TCR beta families distinguished individuals who carried CMV together with the relevant HLA. HLA-C-restricted CMV-specific TCR beta clonotypes were dominant in the ex vivo response.

Trimming took 1 base from V and 6 from J, leaving 11 bases between them. There are 14 residues in the CDR3. The germline gives CDR1 SGHTA, CDR2 FQGNSA. The receptor's source is a human donor in good health (CMV status not recorded). Some clones in this sample may be carry-over from other donors' samples. The specimen was PBMCs. V gene TRBV7-2 combines with J gene TRBJ2-3; D call uncertain. CDR3 loop: CASSLVAGQDTQYF. The CDR3 bases are TGTGCCAGCAGCTTAGTTGCAGGTCAGGATACGCAGTATTTT.